Given below is one TCR beta chain in context. The CDR3 runs to 17 residues. Trimming took off 4 bases at V and 4 bases at J, with 21 bases between the two ends. The V gene's germline CDR1 is SGDLS and CDR2 YYNGEE. TCRdb's copy holds only in-frame clones and misses some; the assay was immunoSEQ multiplex PCR. The repertoire consists of around 250,000 clones, with 82% occurring once and the leading ten covering about 5%. This sample was taken from a study of blood T cell repertoires in COVID-19. Study details: Samples of COVID-19 (acute and convalescent) were obtained from the United States, Italy and Spain.

Exposed study participants had met a COVID-19 case within 2 weeks before entry. This TCR came from a man aged 40-49 years who had been exposed to COVID-19. The chain uses TRBV9 and TRBJ1-3, with a tentative D call TRBD1 (5 bases). What was sequenced was PBMCs or T cells enriched from blood (not recorded which). DNA for the CDR3: TGTGCCAGCAGCACACTTGGGGCATCCGTCGGGGGAAACACCATATATTTT. This sequence encodes CASSTLGASVGGNTIYF.